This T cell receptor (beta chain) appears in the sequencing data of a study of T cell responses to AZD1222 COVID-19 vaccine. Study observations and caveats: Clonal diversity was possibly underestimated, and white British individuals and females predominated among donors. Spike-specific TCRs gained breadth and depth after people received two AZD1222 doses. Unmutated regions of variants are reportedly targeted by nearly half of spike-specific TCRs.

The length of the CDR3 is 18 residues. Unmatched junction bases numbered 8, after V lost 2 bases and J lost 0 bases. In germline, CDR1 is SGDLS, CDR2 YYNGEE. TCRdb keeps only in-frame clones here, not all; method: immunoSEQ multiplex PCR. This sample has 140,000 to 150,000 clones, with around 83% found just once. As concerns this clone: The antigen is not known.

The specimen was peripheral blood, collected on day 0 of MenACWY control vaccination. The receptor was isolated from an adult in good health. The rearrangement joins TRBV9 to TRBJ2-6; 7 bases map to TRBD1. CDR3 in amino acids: CASSVTTGVRSGANVLTF. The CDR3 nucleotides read TGTGCCAGCAGCGTCACTACAGGGGTACGCTCTGGGGCCAACGTCCTGACTTTC.